Presented here are 26 T cell receptor beta chains from one specimen sequenced in a study of blood T cell repertoires in COVID-19. TCRdb's table, derived via immunoSEQ multiplex PCR, lists solely in-frame clones and lacks some. The sample has around 160,000 clones; around 80% are singletons. The sample comprised PBMCs or T cells enriched from blood (not recorded which). The receptors derive from a man aged 45-60 years who had recovered from COVID-19.

The rearrangement uses TRBV10-3 and TRBJ2-2; D remains ambiguous. This CDR3 comprises 16 residues. From germline, CDR1 is ENHRY and CDR2 SYGVKD. Trimming cost V 7 bases and J 2 bases, with 17 bases left between them. The DNA of the CDR3 is TGTGCCATCACCCCCGAGTCCGTGCTAAACACCGGGGAGCTGTTTTTT. It translates to CAITPESVLNTGELFF.

This clone was seen a few times. V is TRBV28 and J is TRBJ2-7; D might be TRBD1 (5 bases). Germline-derived CDR1 and CDR2 are MDHEN and SYDVKM. Trimming pared 3 bases from V and 4 bases from J, leaving 13 bases between. CDR3 size: 14 residues. This chain's CDR3 is CASSFPEQEYEQYF. The DNA of the CDR3 is TGTGCCAGCAGTTTTCCGGAACAGGAGTACGAGCAGTACTTC.

This chain links TRBV7-9 with TRBJ1-1; D uncertain. The CDR3 loop spans 12 amino acids. The germline gives CDR1 SEHNR, CDR2 FQNEAQ (reference sequence). Trimming left V 5 bases short and J 3 bases short, with 7 bases between. Here the CDR3 DNA reads TGTGCCAGCAGCCTCCGCGACACTGAAGCTTTCTTT. Translated: CASSLRDTEAFF.

V gene TRBV19 combines with J gene TRBJ1-5, with D perhaps TRBD1 (5 bases). V was cut by 0 bases and J by 6 bases, with 12 bases left in between. CDR3 length equals 15 residues. The germline CDR1 and CDR2 sequences are LNHDA and SQIVND (reference sequence). The CDR3 region has the DNA TGTGCCAGTAGTATAGAAGGAACAGGAGTTCAGCCCCAGCATTTT. It encodes CASSIEGTGVQPQHF.

The chain links TRBV6-5 to TRBJ1-1; D gene uncertain. V lost 0 bases and J lost 7, with 9 bases in between. The germline CDR1 and CDR2 sequences are MNHEY and SVGAGI. The CDR3 contains 13 residues. This CDR3 is CASSYSTSGEAFF. CDR3 nucleotide sequence: TGTGCCAGCAGTTACTCGACAAGCGGTGAAGCTTTCTTT.

V and J are TRBV9 and TRBJ2-2, with a weak D call TRBD1 (6 bases). Per germline, CDR1 SGDLS and CDR2 YYNGEE. The CDR3 is made up of 15 amino acids. The ends were cut back, 2 bases at V and 2 bases at J, with 10 bases in the middle. The CDR3 here is CASSVTGPNTGELFF. In DNA, the CDR3 is TGTGCCAGCAGCGTGACAGGTCCTAACACCGGGGAGCTGTTTTTT.

Only a few counts were recorded for this clone. The chain has TRBV27 and TRBJ2-1, with D possibly being TRBD1 (5 bases). Germline CDR1 and CDR2: MNHEY and SMNVEV (reference sequence). Trimming removed 5 bases from V and 7 bases from J, with 15 bases in between. The CDR3 spans 14 residues. DNA for the CDR3: TGTGCCAGCAGTCCGTGGACAACACATAATGAGCAGTTCTTC. It is translated as CASSPWTTHNEQFF.

The chain's CDR3 is CASSTSIGPYEQYF. CDR3 nucleotides: TGTGCCAGCAGTACTAGTATTGGTCCCTACGAGCAGTACTTC. V and J are TRBV2 and TRBJ2-7, with a possible D match to TRBD2 (5 bases). Germline loops: CDR1 SNHLY, CDR2 FYNNEI. The V and J ends lost 5 bases and 2 bases respectively, with 13 bases between them. CDR3 length: 14 amino acids.

The chain employs TRBV12-2 and TRBJ1-1; the D call in the table, TRBD1, was not verified against the DNA. TRBV12-2 is a pseudogene. This CDR3 contains 16 residues. The CDR3 DNA is TGTGCAAGTCGCCTCACGGCCAGGGGGTCGAAGACTGAAGCTTTCTTT. Translating it yields CASRLTARGSKTEAFF.

The chain carries TRBV27 and TRBJ1-2; a weak D match, TRBD1 (5 bases). Germline values: CDR1 MNHEY, CDR2 SMNVEV (reference sequence). The V and J ends lost 5 bases and 8 bases respectively, with 18 bases between them. The CDR3 runs to 14 residues. CDR3 in amino acids: CASSPDIGRGGYTF. In nucleotides, the CDR3 is TGTGCCAGCAGTCCGGACATCGGTCGGGGGGGCTACACCTTC.

The chain couples TRBV3-1 (or the pseudogene TRBV3-2) to TRBJ1-5; unclear D gene. Trimming took 5 bases from V and 1 from J, leaving 9 bases between them. This CDR3 contains 14 residues. Germline V CDR1 and CDR2: LGHDT, YNNKEL (reference sequence). This CDR3 reads CASSSGVSNQPQHF. The CDR3 DNA reads as TGTGCCAGCAGCTCCGGGGTAAGCAATCAGCCCCAGCATTTT.

V and J are TRBV7-3 and TRBJ2-1, with 10 bases aligning to TRBD1. Germline V gives CDR1 SGHTA, CDR2 FQGTGA. The CDR3 is 15 amino acids. Germline trimming cut 3 bases from V and 4 bases from J; bases unmatched to any gene: 3. The CDR3 DNA reads as TGTGCCAGCAGCTTTGACAGGGGGCAATACAATGAGCAGTTCTTC. As protein: CASSFDRGQYNEQFF.

The CDR3 DNA reads TGTGCCAGCAGCTTATTCCTACGGGAAATAAGCAATGAGCAGTTCTTC. Amino acids: CASSLFLREISNEQFF. The chain has TRBV11-2 and TRBJ2-1, with D perhaps TRBD2 (5 bases). This CDR3 is 16 amino acids long. V lost 2 bases to trimming and J lost 6 bases, with 17 bases between them. Looked up from germline, CDR1 is SGHAT and CDR2 is FQNNGV.

The J gene is TRBJ2-5, the V gene TRBV6-5; no reliable D call. Trimming cost V 6 bases and J 9 bases, with 11 bases left between them. This CDR3 has 11 residues. Germline-derived CDR1 and CDR2 are MNHEY and SVGAGI. Written as DNA, the CDR3 is TGTGCCAGCAGGGGCTTCATACCCCAGTACTTC. Its translation: CASRGFIPQYF.

The chain links TRBV6-6 to TRBJ2-5; TRBD2 matches at 10 bases. Germline CDR1 and CDR2: MNHNY and SVGAGI (reference sequence). The CDR3 has 16 residues. V lost 0 bases and J lost 6; bases outside the gene matches: 7. The CDR3 DNA follows: TGTGCCAGCAGTTACTCGGAGCGGGGGGGCCTAAAGACCCAGTACTTC. Translation: CASSYSERGGLKTQYF.

J is TRBJ1-1 and V is TRBV7-3; TRBD1 aligns across 11 bases. V shed 1 base, J shed 8 bases, and the junction held 6 bases outside the gene matches. The CDR3 covers 15 residues. Germline-derived CDR1 and CDR2 are SGHTA and FQGTGA. The CDR3 region has the DNA TGTGCCAGCAGCTTAAACCCCGGGACAGGGGGAGAAGCTTTCTTT. Amino acid sequence: CASSLNPGTGGEAFF.

This rearrangement joins TRBV27 to TRBJ2-1, with a weak D call TRBD2 (5 bases). V was shortened by 5 bases and J by 0 bases, with 11 bases between the two germline ends. This CDR3 is built from 15 residues. The germline V gene encodes CDR1 MNHEY and CDR2 SMNVEV (reference sequence). This CDR3 reads CASSPGLSSYNEQFF. CDR3 in DNA: TGTGCCAGCAGTCCGGGATTGAGCTCCTACAATGAGCAGTTCTTC.

This clone occurred a few times. The chain's CDR3 is CASSPAPRETQYF. The CDR3 coding sequence is TGTGCCAGTAGTCCCGCCCCCCGGGAGACCCAGTACTTC. The V gene is TRBV19, the J gene TRBJ2-5; D is ambiguous. The CDR3 contains 13 residues. Trimming took 5 bases from V and 5 from J, leaving 12 bases between them. CDR1 is LNHDA, CDR2 SQIVND, per germline (reference sequence).

The rearrangement links TRBV29-1 to TRBJ2-6; 10 bases are a match to TRBD1. Looked up from germline, CDR1 is SQVTM and CDR2 is ANQGSEA. This CDR3 comprises 16 residues. The J segment lost 0 bases and the V segment lost 7 bases, leaving 6 bases of the junction unmatched. The CDR3 region is CSARQGASSGANVLTF. The CDR3 DNA sequence: TGCAGCGCCCGACAGGGGGCGAGCTCTGGGGCCAACGTCCTGACTTTC. Full variable domain (remainder filled in from reference TRBV29-1 and TRBJ2-6): SAVISQKPSRDICQRGTSLTIQCQVDSQVTMMFWYRQQPGQSLTLIATANQGSEATYESGFVIDKFPISRPNLTFSTLTVSNMSPEDSSIYLCSARQGASSGANVLTFGAGSRLTVL.

This clone appeared once. The chain links TRBV28 to TRBJ1-5; D call uncertain. This CDR3 has 12 amino acids. The V gene lost 5 bases and the J gene lost 6 bases, with 8 bases spanning the gap. Germline V gene lookup returns CDR1 MDHEN and CDR2 SYDVKM. DNA of the CDR3: TGTGCCAGCAGTGAGGGATCTCAGCCCCAGCATTTT. It specifies CASSEGSQPQHF. Full variable domain (remainder filled in from reference TRBV28 and TRBJ1-5): DVKVTQSSRYLVKRTGEKVFLECVQDMDHENMFWYRQDPGLGLRLIYFSYDVKMKEKGDIPEGYSVSREKKERFSLILESASTNQTSMYLCASSEGSQPQHFGDGTRLSIL.

J is TRBJ2-1 and V is TRBV11-2, with D tentatively TRBD2 (6 bases). This CDR3 has 16 amino acids. Germline V CDR1 and CDR2: SGHAT, FQNNGV. Trimming took 5 bases from V and 7 from J, leaving 21 bases between them. The CDR3 region has the DNA TGTGCCAGCAGCCTAGGCAGACTAGAGGTTAAGAATGAGCAGTTCTTC. Protein product: CASSLGRLEVKNEQFF.

The chain uses TRBV19 and TRBJ2-7, with 13 bases matching TRBD2. The length of the CDR3 is 16 residues. J lost 4 bases, V lost 4 bases, and 7 bases had no gene match. Germline loops: CDR1 LNHDA, CDR2 SQIVND (reference sequence). The CDR3 is CASSTGLAGVGYEQYF. The CDR3 nucleotides are TGTGCCAGTAGTACCGGACTAGCGGGAGTGGGGTACGAGCAGTACTTC.

The V and J genes are TRBV11-3 and TRBJ1-5, with D possibly being TRBD1 (6 bases). The CDR3 covers 14 residues. The germline gives CDR1 SGHNT, CDR2 YENEEA. The V end was cut by 10 bases, the J end by 0 bases, with 13 bases between. CDR3 bases: TGTGCCACTCAGGGGCAGAATAGCAATCAGCCCCAGCATTTT. Its translation is CATQGQNSNQPQHF.

The chain recombines TRBV6-5 with TRBJ1-6; TRBD1 might be the D (5 bases). CDR1 is MNHEY, CDR2 SVGAGI, per germline. The CDR3 spans 15 residues. Deletions cut 5 bases from V and 7 bases from J, with 15 bases between. The CDR3 nucleotides read TGTGCCAGCAGTCCTCGGACAATTGTAAATTCACCCCTCCACTTT. This encodes CASSPRTIVNSPLHF.

The chain couples TRBV29-1 to TRBJ1-2, with D unclear. Germline CDR1 SQVTM, CDR2 ANQGSEA. This CDR3 comprises 12 residues. Trimming took 3 bases from V and 7 from J, leaving 12 bases between them. CDR3 in amino acids: CSVDRKWSGYTF. CDR3 nucleotide sequence: TGCAGCGTTGACCGGAAGTGGAGTGGCTACACCTTC.

The V call is TRBV20-1, the J call TRBJ2-7; maybe TRBD2 (5 bases). The V and J ends lost 4 bases and 2 bases respectively, with 9 bases between them. Germline CDR1 DFQATT, CDR2 SNEGSKA (reference sequence). This CDR3 contains 12 residues. The CDR3 coding sequence is TGCAGTGCTATTGACGGGACCTACGAGCAGTACTTC. Its translation: CSAIDGTYEQYF.